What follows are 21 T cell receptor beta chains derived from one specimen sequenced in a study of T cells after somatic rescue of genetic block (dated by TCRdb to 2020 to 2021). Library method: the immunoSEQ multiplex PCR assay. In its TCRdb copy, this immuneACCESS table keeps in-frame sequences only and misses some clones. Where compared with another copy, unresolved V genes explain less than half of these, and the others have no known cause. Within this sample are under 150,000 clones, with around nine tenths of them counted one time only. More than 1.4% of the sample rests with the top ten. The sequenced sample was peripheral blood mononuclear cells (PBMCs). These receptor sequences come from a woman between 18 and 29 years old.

CDR3 DNA: TGTGCCAGCAGTTTCCTGGGACCCCCTCGGAATGAGCAGTTCTTC. As protein: CASSFLGPPRNEQFF. V usage is TRBV27 and J usage is TRBJ2-1; tentatively, D is TRBD1 or TRBD2 (5 bases each). CDR1 is MNHEY and CDR2 is SMNVEV in the germline V gene (reference sequence). V was shortened by 3 bases and J by 7 bases, with 16 bases between the two germline ends. The CDR3 is 15 residues long.

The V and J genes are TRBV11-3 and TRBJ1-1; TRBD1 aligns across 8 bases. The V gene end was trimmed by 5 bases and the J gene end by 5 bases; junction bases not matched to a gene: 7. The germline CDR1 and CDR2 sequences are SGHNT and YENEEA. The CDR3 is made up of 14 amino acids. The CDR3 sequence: CASSLTGGGTEAFF. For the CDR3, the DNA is TGTGCCAGCAGCCTTACAGGGGGGGGAACTGAAGCTTTCTTT.

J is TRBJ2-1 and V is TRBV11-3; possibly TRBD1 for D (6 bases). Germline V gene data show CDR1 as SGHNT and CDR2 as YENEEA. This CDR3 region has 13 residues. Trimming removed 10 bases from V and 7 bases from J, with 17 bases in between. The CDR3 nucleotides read TGTGCCACCACCAACAGGGCGGTGAATGAGCAGTTCTTC. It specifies CATTNRAVNEQFF.

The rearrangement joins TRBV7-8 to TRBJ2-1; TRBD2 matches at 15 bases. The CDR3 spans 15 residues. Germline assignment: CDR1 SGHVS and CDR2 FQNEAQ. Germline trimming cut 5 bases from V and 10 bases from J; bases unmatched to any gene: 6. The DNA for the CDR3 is TGTGCCAGCAGCCCGGGACTAGCGGGGGGAGGGGAGCAGTTCTTC. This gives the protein CASSPGLAGGGEQFF.

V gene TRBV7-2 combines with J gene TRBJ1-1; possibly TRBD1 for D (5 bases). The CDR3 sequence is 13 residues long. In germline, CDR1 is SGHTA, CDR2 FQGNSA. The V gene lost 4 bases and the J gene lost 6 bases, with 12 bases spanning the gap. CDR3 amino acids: CASSSTRQSEAFF. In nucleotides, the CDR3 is TGTGCCAGCAGCTCCACAAGACAGTCTGAAGCTTTCTTT.

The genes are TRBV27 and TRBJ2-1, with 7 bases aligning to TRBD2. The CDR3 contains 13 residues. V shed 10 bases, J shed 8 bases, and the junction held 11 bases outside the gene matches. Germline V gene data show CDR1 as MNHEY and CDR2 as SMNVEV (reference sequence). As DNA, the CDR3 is TGTGCCATCCGGGGGGTAGGTTACGATGAGCAGTTCTTC. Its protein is CAIRGVGYDEQFF.

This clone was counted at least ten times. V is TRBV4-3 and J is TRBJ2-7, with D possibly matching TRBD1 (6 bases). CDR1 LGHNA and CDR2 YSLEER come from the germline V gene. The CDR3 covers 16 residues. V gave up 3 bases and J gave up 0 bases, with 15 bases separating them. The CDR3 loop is CASSQRMADSSYEQYF. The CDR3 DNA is TGCGCCAGCAGCCAGAGGATGGCGGACAGCTCCTACGAGCAGTACTTC.

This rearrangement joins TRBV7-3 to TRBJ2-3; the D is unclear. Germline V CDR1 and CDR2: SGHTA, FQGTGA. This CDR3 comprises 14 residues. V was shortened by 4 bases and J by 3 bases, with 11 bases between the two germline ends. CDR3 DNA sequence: TGTGCCAGCAGCTATACTGGTATGACAGATACGCAGTATTTT. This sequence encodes CASSYTGMTDTQYF.

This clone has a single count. CDR3 region: CASSPGRGFMIETQYF. DNA of the CDR3: TGCGCCAGCAGCCCAGGGAGGGGGTTTATGATTGAGACCCAGTACTTC. The genes are TRBV5-1 and TRBJ2-5; D may be TRBD2 (7 bases). Per germline, CDR1 SGHRS and CDR2 YFSETQ. The CDR3 length is 16 residues. V was shortened by 4 bases and J by 5 bases, with 21 bases between the two germline ends.

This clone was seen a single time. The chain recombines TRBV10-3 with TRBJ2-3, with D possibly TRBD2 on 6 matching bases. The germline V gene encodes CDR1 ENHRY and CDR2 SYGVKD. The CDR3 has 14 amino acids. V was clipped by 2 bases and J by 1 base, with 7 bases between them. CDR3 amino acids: CAISETGGTDTQYF. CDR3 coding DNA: TGTGCCATCAGTGAGACGGGGGGCACAGATACGCAGTATTTT.

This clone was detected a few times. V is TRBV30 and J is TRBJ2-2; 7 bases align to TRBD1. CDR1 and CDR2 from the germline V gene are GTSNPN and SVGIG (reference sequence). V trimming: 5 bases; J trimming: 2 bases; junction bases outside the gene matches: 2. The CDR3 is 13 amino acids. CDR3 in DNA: TGTGCCTGGGACAGGGATAACACCGGGGAGCTGTTTTTT. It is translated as CAWDRDNTGELFF. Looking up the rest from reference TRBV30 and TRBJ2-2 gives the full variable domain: SQTIHQWPATLVQPVGSPLSLECTVEGTSNPNLYWYRQAAGRGLQLLFYSVGIGQISSEVPQNLSASRPQDRQFILSSKKLLLSDSGFYLCAWDRDNTGELFFGEGSRLTVL.

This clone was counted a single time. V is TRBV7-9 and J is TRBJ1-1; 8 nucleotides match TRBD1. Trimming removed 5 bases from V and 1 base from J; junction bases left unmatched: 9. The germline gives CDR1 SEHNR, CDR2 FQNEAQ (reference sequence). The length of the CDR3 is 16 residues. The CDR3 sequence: CASSQLKGQGNTEAFF. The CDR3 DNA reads TGTGCCAGCAGCCAATTAAAAGGACAGGGGAACACTGAAGCTTTCTTT.

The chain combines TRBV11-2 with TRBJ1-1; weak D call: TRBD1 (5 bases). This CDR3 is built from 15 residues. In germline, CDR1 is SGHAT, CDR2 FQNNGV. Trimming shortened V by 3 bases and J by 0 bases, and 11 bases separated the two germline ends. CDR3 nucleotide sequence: TGTGCCAGCAGCTTCCCGGGGCCTATGAACACTGAAGCTTTCTTT. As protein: CASSFPGPMNTEAFF.

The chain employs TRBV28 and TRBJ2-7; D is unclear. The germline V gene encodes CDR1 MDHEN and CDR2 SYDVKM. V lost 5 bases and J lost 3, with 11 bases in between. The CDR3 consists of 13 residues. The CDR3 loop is CASSRPPFYEQYF. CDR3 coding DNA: TGTGCCAGCAGTCGACCACCTTTCTACGAGCAGTACTTC. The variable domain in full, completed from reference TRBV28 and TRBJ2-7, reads DVKVTQSSRYLVKRTGEKVFLECVQDMDHENMFWYRQDPGLGLRLIYFSYDVKMKEKGDIPEGYSVSREKKERFSLILESASTNQTSMYLCASSRPPFYEQYFGPGTRLTVT.

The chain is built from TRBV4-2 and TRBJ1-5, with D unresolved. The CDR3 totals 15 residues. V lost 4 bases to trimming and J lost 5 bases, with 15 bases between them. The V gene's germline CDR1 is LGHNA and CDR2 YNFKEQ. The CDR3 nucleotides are TGTGCCAGCAGCCTCCGGGCCTCGGATTATCAGCCCCAGCATTTT. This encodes CASSLRASDYQPQHF.

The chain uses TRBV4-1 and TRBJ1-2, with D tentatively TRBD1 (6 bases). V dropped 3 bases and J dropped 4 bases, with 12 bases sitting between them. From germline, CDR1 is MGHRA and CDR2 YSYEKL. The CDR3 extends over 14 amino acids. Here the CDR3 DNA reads TGCGCCAGCAGCCAGCTCCAGGGGAGCTATGGCTACACCTTC. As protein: CASSQLQGSYGYTF.

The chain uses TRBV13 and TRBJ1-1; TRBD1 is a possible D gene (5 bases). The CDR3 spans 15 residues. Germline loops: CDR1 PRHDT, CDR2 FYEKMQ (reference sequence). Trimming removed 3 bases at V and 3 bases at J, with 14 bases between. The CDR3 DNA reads TGTGCCAGCAGCTTTTATAGGCAGGGTTACACTGAAGCTTTCTTT. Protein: CASSFYRQGYTEAFF. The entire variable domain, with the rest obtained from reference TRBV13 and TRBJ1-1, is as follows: AAGVIQSPRHLIKEKRETATLKCYPIPRHDTVYWYQQGPGQDPQFLISFYEKMQSDKGSIPDRFSAQQFSDYHSELNMSSLELGDSALYFCASSFYRQGYTEAFFGQGTRLTVV.

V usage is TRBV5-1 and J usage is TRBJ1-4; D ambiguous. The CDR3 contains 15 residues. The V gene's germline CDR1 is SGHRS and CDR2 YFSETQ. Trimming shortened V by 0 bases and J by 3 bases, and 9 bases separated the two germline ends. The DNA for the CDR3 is TGCGCCAGCAGCTTGGATCGGGCACCTAATGAAAAACTGTTTTTT. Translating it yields CASSLDRAPNEKLFF.

CDR3 residues: CASSLKGLAGAISTDTQYF. CDR3 in DNA: TGCGCCAGCAGCTTGAAGGGACTAGCGGGGGCGATTAGCACAGATACGCAGTATTTT. The chain couples TRBV5-1 to TRBJ2-3, with 14 bases aligning to TRBD2. Germline CDR1 SGHRS, CDR2 YFSETQ. This CDR3 comprises 19 residues. The trim removed 1 base at V and 0 bases at J, leaving 7 bases unmatched.

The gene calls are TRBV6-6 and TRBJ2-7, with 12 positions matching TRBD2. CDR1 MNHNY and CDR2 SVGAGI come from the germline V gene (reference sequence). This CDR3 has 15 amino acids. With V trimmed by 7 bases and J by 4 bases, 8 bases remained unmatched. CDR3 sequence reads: CASTRGLAGLYEQYF. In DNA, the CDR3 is TGTGCCAGCACCCGAGGACTAGCGGGACTTTACGAGCAGTACTTC.

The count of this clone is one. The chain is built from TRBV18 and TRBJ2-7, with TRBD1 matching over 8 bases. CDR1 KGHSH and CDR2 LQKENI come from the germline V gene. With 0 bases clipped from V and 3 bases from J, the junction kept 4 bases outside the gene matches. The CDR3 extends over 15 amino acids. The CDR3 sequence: CASSPPQGVDYEQYF. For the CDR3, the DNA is TGTGCCAGCTCACCACCACAGGGGGTAGACTACGAGCAGTACTTC.